One and the same sample provided the 22 T cell receptor beta chains below, sequenced in a study of tumor-infiltrating lymphocytes in oesophageal squamous cell carcinoma. TCRdb reprocessed the PCR reads via MiXCR and lists one record per CDR3 protein. Seen here are tens of thousands of distinct CDR3 sequences, around two fifths observed once, and the top ten hold roughly two fifths. The specimen was esophageal tumor tissue. The receptors here all came from a male donor with esophageal squamous cell carcinoma.

This clonotype was found a few times. The genes are TRBV2 and TRBJ2-2; D may match TRBD1 or TRBD2 (5 bases each). This CDR3 comprises 14 residues. Germline values: CDR1 SNHLY, CDR2 FYNNEI. V lost 7 bases, J lost 3 bases, and 12 bases lay in between. CDR3 in DNA: TGTGCCAGCAAGGCCAGGGAGCACACCGGGGAGCTGTTTTTT. This codes for CASKAREHTGELFF.

This clonotype turned up a few times. Because it lacks the conserved phenylalanine or tryptophan at the end, this CDR3 is likely a read error. The DNA is left out, because the CDR3 cannot be placed on it with certainty; the CDR3 is given as TCRdb lists it. The rearrangement joins TRBV6-1 to TRBJ2-7; the table's D call TRBD2 went unverified against the DNA. Germline CDR1 is MNHNS and CDR2 is SASEGT. The CDR3 region is 9 residues in length, termini included. CDR3 sequence: CASSYLGLA.

At least ten counts were recorded for this clonotype. The rearrangement uses TRBV7-9 and TRBJ2-7; D call uncertain. The germline V gene has CDR1 SEHNR and CDR2 FQNEAQ (reference sequence). V lost 1 base and J lost 5, with 6 bases in between. The CDR3 runs to 12 residues. In nucleotides, the CDR3 is TGTGCCAGCAGCTTAGTAGGTAACGAGCAGTACTTC. Protein: CASSLVGNEQYF.

The chain couples TRBV24-1 to TRBJ2-3; D may correspond to TRBD1 or TRBD2 (6 bases each). Between the trimmed V and J ends, which lost 7 bases and 1 base, there was a span of 14 bases. CDR1 KGHDR and CDR2 SFDVKD come from the germline V gene. This CDR3 region has 15 residues. The CDR3 here is CATRQGGVGTDTQYF. CDR3 sequence (DNA): TGTGCCACCAGACAGGGAGGTGTGGGCACAGATACGCAGTATTTT.

This sequence joins TRBV24-1 and TRBJ2-1; 8 nucleotides agree with TRBD1. CDR1 is KGHDR, CDR2 SFDVKD, per germline. V shed 9 bases, J shed 6 bases, and the junction held 12 bases outside the gene matches. The CDR3 runs 15 residues. CDR3 protein: CATGQGVTKFNEQFF. CDR3 sequence (DNA): TGTGCCACCGGACAGGGAGTAACGAAGTTCAATGAGCAGTTCTTC.

This clonotype has ten or more counts. This rearrangement joins TRBV12-3 or TRBV12-4 to TRBJ2-2; 8 bases line up with TRBD2. J was trimmed by 4 bases and V by 2 bases; bases with no gene match: 3. The CDR3 runs to 15 residues. The CDR3 bases are TGTGCCAGCAGTTTACGGGGGGGGGTCACCGGGGAGCTGTTTTTT. Protein: CASSLRGGVTGELFF.

The chain links TRBV7-2 to TRBJ2-4; D is perhaps TRBD1 or TRBD2 (5 bases each). Germline CDR1 and CDR2: SGHTA and FQGNSA. The CDR3 sequence is 14 residues long. Trimming pared 0 bases from V and 8 bases from J, leaving 11 bases between. As DNA, the CDR3 is TGTGCCAGCAGCTTAGCCGGGGCTTCGGACATTCAGTACTTC. Translated: CASSLAGASDIQYF.

This clonotype is labeled as medium-sized. The rearrangement joins TRBV7-9 to TRBJ1-1; 11 bases line up with TRBD1. CDR1 is SEHNR, CDR2 FQNEAQ, per germline (reference sequence). The J segment lost 2 bases and the V segment lost 5 bases, leaving 10 bases of the junction unmatched. The CDR3 has 17 residues. The CDR3 nucleotides are TGTGCCAGCAGCCTGGGGACAGGGGGAGGAATAAACACTGAAGCTTTCTTT. Encoded protein: CASSLGTGGGINTEAFF. Full variable domain (rest looked up from reference TRBV7-9 and TRBJ1-1): DTGVSQNPRHKITKRGQNVTFRCDPISEHNRLYWYRQTLGQGPEFLTYFQNEAQLEKSRLLSDRFSAERPKGSFSTLEIQRTEQGDSAMYLCASSLGTGGGINTEAFFGQGTRLTVV.

This chain uses TRBV6-7 with TRBJ1-1; D is ambiguous. TRBV6-7 is noted as an ORF with a role that remains uncertain. The CDR3 loop spans 16 amino acids. V was pared by 6 bases and J by 0 bases, with 17 bases between. The DNA for the CDR3 is TGTGCCAGCAGAACTCGTCTTGGAACCATGAACACTGAAGCTTTCTTT. This gives the protein CASRTRLGTMNTEAFF.

Only a few counts were recorded for this clonotype. The chain employs TRBV6-1 and TRBJ2-2, with D tentatively TRBD2 (5 bases). The germline gives CDR1 MNHNS, CDR2 SASEGT. This CDR3 region has 16 residues. V gave up 4 bases and J gave up 6 bases, with 18 bases separating them. The CDR3 region is CASSVEGTNSAGELFF. The CDR3 nucleotides are TGTGCCAGCAGTGTTGAGGGTACTAATTCTGCCGGGGAGCTGTTTTTT.

The chain joins TRBV27 to TRBJ1-5; D unresolved. The germline V and J ends were trimmed by 2 bases and 3 bases, with 11 bases remaining between them. Germline V gene data show CDR1 as MNHEY and CDR2 as SMNVEV (reference sequence). The CDR3 is 15 amino acids. The CDR3 here is CASSLVQGNNQPQHF. The CDR3 nucleotides are TGTGCCAGCAGTTTAGTCCAAGGGAACAATCAGCCCCAGCATTTT.

This clonotype occurred many times. The chain has TRBV5-8 and TRBJ2-1; 8 bases align to TRBD1. Germline V lookup: CDR1 SGHTS, CDR2 YDEGEE. V shed 2 bases and J 3 bases; nucleotides not matched to a gene: 4. The CDR3 has 15 amino acids. The CDR3 loop reads CASSFQGAGYNEQFF. The CDR3 DNA follows: TGTGCCAGCAGCTTTCAGGGGGCCGGCTACAATGAGCAGTTCTTC.

This clonotype was observed at least ten times. The CDR3 region is CASSLWDTRYEQYF. The CDR3 DNA is TGTGCCAGCAGCTTATGGGACACCCGCTACGAGCAGTACTTC. The V gene is TRBV5-6, the J gene TRBJ2-7; TRBD1 might be the D (6 bases). CDR3 length equals 14 residues. The germline gives CDR1 SGHDT, CDR2 YYEEEE. Trimming left V 2 bases short and J 3 bases short, with 12 bases between. Together with reference TRBV5-6 and TRBJ2-7, the CDR3 gives the full variable domain: DAGVTQSPTHLIKTRGQQVTLRCSPKSGHDTVSWYQQALGQGPQFIFQYYEEEERQRGNFPDRFSGHQFPNYSSELNVNALLLGDSALYLCASSLWDTRYEQYFGPGTRLTVT.

The chain carries TRBV7-2 and TRBJ2-3, with TRBD2 matching 8 bases. This CDR3 has 15 amino acids. V was clipped by 5 bases and J by 0 bases; unmatched bases: 4. Germline CDR1 and CDR2: SGHTA and FQGNSA. The CDR3 DNA is TGTGCCAGCAGCCGACTAGCGACTAGCACAGATACGCAGTATTTT. Its protein is CASSRLATSTDTQYF.

This chain uses TRBV7-2 with TRBJ2-5; 14 bases agree with TRBD2. The CDR3 sequence is 15 residues long. The V gene's germline CDR1 is SGHTA and CDR2 FQGNSA. Unmatched junction bases numbered 4, after V lost 5 bases and J lost 5 bases. As DNA, the CDR3 is TGTGCCAGCAGCCCGACTAGCGGGAGGGCGGAGACCCAGTACTTC. Amino acids: CASSPTSGRAETQYF.

A single count supports this clonotype. This may stem from a read error, because a much larger clone lies one nucleotide away. The chain combines TRBV6-6 with TRBJ2-3; possibly TRBD2 for D (5 bases). This CDR3 region has 12 residues. With 4 bases removed from V and 14 bases from J, the gap between germline ends came to 16 bases. Germline assignment: CDR1 MNHNY and CDR2 SVGAGI (reference sequence). CDR3 protein: CASSSVSGELYF. DNA of the CDR3: TGTGCCAGCAGTTCAGTATCCGGGGAGCTGTATTTT.

This clonotype was observed at least ten times. The V gene is TRBV12-3 or TRBV12-4, the J gene TRBJ2-3; D possibly corresponds to TRBD2 (5 bases). The CDR3 runs to 12 residues. The V end was cut by 2 bases, the J end by 7 bases, with 7 bases between. The CDR3 coding sequence is TGTGCCAGCAGTTTATCGACTAATACGCAGTATTTT. Its translation is CASSLSTNTQYF.

The chain is built from TRBV7-6 and TRBJ2-5, with TRBD2 matching over 10 bases. Germline V gene data show CDR1 as SGHVS and CDR2 as FNYEAQ. The CDR3 is made up of 15 amino acids. Trimming took 5 bases from V and 3 from J; bases not matched to a gene: 6. The CDR3 loop reads CASSLRTSGEETQYF. In DNA, the CDR3 is TGTGCCAGCAGCCTACGGACTAGCGGTGAAGAGACCCAGTACTTC.

This clonotype was counted ten times or more. V usage is TRBV7-2 and J usage is TRBJ2-4; possibly TRBD1 for D (5 bases). Trimming stripped 1 base from V and 6 bases from J, with 10 bases between. Germline-derived CDR1 and CDR2 are SGHTA and FQGNSA. The CDR3 sequence is 14 residues long. CDR3 sequence: CASSLGTDRNIQYF. The CDR3 DNA sequence: TGTGCCAGCAGCTTAGGGACCGACAGAAACATTCAGTACTTC.

Ten or more counts support this clonotype. The chain has TRBV6-1 and TRBJ1-1; a possible D gene is TRBD1 (6 bases). The CDR3 totals 15 residues. Between the trimmed V and J ends, which lost 7 bases and 4 bases, there was a span of 19 bases. In germline, CDR1 is MNHNS, CDR2 SASEGT. The CDR3 coding sequence is TGTGCCAGCAAGCCCCGAGGGGGAGCGGGCACTGAAGCTTTCTTT. Translated, it gives CASKPRGGAGTEAFF.

Comment on this clonotype: An end of the junction differs from the germline gene, which may be a read error. V is TRBV7-8 and J is TRBJ2-5; TRBD2 agrees at 8 bases. This CDR3 region has 17 residues. Germline CDR1 reads SGHVS; CDR2 reads FQNEAQ. CDR3 bases: TGTGCCAGCAGCTTAAAAGGGACTAGGGACCCCCGAGAGGCCCAGTACTTC. Its translation is CASSLKGTRDPREAQYF.

The chain has TRBV6-1 and TRBJ1-1, with D uncertain. With the DNA end fitting TRBJ1-6 better, the J assignment may be wrong. Germline CDR1 MNHNS, CDR2 SASEGT. This CDR3 spans 15 amino acids. The CDR3 DNA reads as TGTGCCAGCAGTGAACTTCTGAAATATAATTCACCCCTCCACTTT. Amino acids: CASSELLKYNSPLHF.